These T cell receptor beta chains were read from a single sample in a study of T cells after yellow fever vaccination. MiXCR was run by TCRdb on the 5' RACE reads, yielding one entry per CDR3 protein. In the table there are 100,000 to 150,000 distinct CDR3 sequences, 7.4% of which are singletons. This specimen consisted of CD4+ T cells sorted from PBMCs, obtained 10 to 11 days after the first yellow fever vaccination. The receptor source for this set is a man aged 18 to 30 who received the YFV17D yellow fever vaccine. The CDR3 runs from the conserved cysteine through the conserved F or W. The D gene is left open where the match is weak. Only part of the rows carry a size: once, few, many, or a class if the clone is expanded.

D gene: -
clone size: -
V gene: TRBV6-1
J gene: TRBJ1-6
CDR3 DNA: TGTGCCAGCAGTGAAGGATTTGACAGTTCACCCCTCCACTTT
CDR3 protein: CASSEGFDSSPLHF

D gene: -
clone size: many
V gene: TRBV12-3/TRBV12-4
J gene: TRBJ1-1
CDR3 DNA: TGTGCCAGCAGTTTAGGTATGACCGACCACCACTTT
CDR3 protein: CASSLGMTDHHF

D gene: -
clone size: many
V gene: TRBV21-1
J gene: TRBJ2-3
CDR3 DNA: TGTGCCAGCAGCAAAGATAGGTTCGGGAGAGATACGCAGTATTTT
CDR3 protein: CASSKDRFGRDTQYF

D gene: TRBD1
clone size: many
V gene: TRBV5-1
J gene: TRBJ1-1
CDR3 DNA: TGCGCCAGCAGTCCCGGACAGGGTGGAGGGATGAACACTGAAGCTTTCTTT
CDR3 protein: CASSPGQGGGMNTEAFF

D gene: TRBD2
clone size: many
V gene: TRBV12-3/TRBV12-4
J gene: TRBJ2-1
CDR3 DNA: TGTGCCAGCAGTCAATCACCGGGACTAGCGGGGTTAGGTGAGCAGTTCTTC
CDR3 protein: CASSQSPGLAGLGEQFF

D gene: -
clone size: many
V gene: TRBV5-4
J gene: TRBJ2-4
CDR3 DNA: TGTGCCAGCAGCTTTAGGGGCATTCAGTACTTC
CDR3 protein: CASSFRGIQYF

D gene: -
clone size: many
V gene: TRBV3-1
J gene: TRBJ1-2
CDR3 DNA: TGTGCCAGCAGCCAAGAAGGTTTGAGCTACACCTTC
CDR3 protein: CASSQEGLSYTF

D gene: -
clone size: many
V gene: TRBV7-3
J gene: TRBJ2-3
CDR3 DNA: TGTGCCAGCAGCTCGCAGTCGGTAGGCGCAGATACGCAGTATTTT
CDR3 protein: CASSSQSVGADTQYF

D gene: -
clone size: many
V gene: TRBV7-7
J gene: TRBJ2-3
CDR3 DNA: TGTGCCAGCAGCTTATACCCCTCCGGGGGTGGGAGCACAGATACGCAGTATTTT
CDR3 protein: CASSLYPSGGGSTDTQYF

D gene: -
clone size: -
V gene: TRBV11-2
J gene: TRBJ2-2
CDR3 DNA: TGTGCCAGCAGCTTAATCCGACTCGGGCCGTTCAACACCGGGGAGCTGTTTTTT
CDR3 protein: CASSLIRLGPFNTGELFF

D gene: TRBD1
clone size: many
V gene: TRBV6-1
J gene: TRBJ2-1
CDR3 DNA: TGTGCCAGCAATGGACAGGGAGGCAATGAGCAGTTCTTC
CDR3 protein: CASNGQGGNEQFF

D gene: TRBD2
clone size: many
V gene: TRBV7-3
J gene: TRBJ2-2
CDR3 DNA: TGTGCCAGCAGCTTAATAAGTAATCGGCTAGCGGGGGCGAGCGGGGAGCTGTTTTTT
CDR3 protein: CASSLISNRLAGASGELFF

D gene: -
clone size: many
V gene: TRBV7-9
J gene: TRBJ2-3
CDR3 DNA: TGTGCCACCACGGGCGTCGGGGACCGCACAGATACGCAGTATTTT
CDR3 protein: CATTGVGDRTDTQYF

D gene: -
clone size: many
V gene: TRBV7-2
J gene: TRBJ1-1
CDR3 DNA: TGTGCCAGCAGTAACGGATTCGGGGGGCTGACTGAAGCTTTCTTT
CDR3 protein: CASSNGFGGLTEAFF

D gene: -
clone size: many
V gene: TRBV20-1
J gene: TRBJ1-1
CDR3 DNA: TGCAGTGCTAGAGAACCTTCCAGGGGAGTCACTGAAGCTTTCTTT
CDR3 protein: CSAREPSRGVTEAFF

D gene: TRBD2
clone size: many
V gene: TRBV5-4
J gene: TRBJ2-5
CDR3 DNA: TGTGCCAGCAGCTTGGCCTTACGGGGGGGACAAGAGACCCAGTACTTC
CDR3 protein: CASSLALRGGQETQYF

D gene: TRBD1
clone size: many
V gene: TRBV2
J gene: TRBJ2-3
CDR3 DNA: TGTGCCAGCAGTGTCGACAGGGGATCCACAGATACGCAGTATTTT
CDR3 protein: CASSVDRGSTDTQYF

D gene: -
clone size: many
V gene: TRBV7-2
J gene: TRBJ2-2
CDR3 DNA: TGTGCCAGCAGCTACGGACATCACACCGGGGAGCTGTTTTTT
CDR3 protein: CASSYGHHTGELFF

D gene: TRBD1
clone size: many
V gene: TRBV6-5
J gene: TRBJ1-5
CDR3 DNA: TGTGCCAGCAACCCCTACGGAGAGACAGGGGGCTTTCAGCCCCAGCATTTT
CDR3 protein: CASNPYGETGGFQPQHF

D gene: -
clone size: few
V gene: TRBV18
J gene: TRBJ1-5
CDR3 DNA: TGTGCCAGCTCATCTACAGATGTAAATCAGCCCCAGCATTTT
CDR3 protein: CASSSTDVNQPQHF

D gene: -
clone size: many
V gene: TRBV6-5
J gene: TRBJ2-5
CDR3 DNA: TGTGCCAGCAGTTACTCTAGGGAGACGGAGACCCAGTACTTC
CDR3 protein: CASSYSRETETQYF

D gene: -
clone size: many
V gene: TRBV4-2
J gene: TRBJ2-5
CDR3 DNA: TGTGCCAGCAGCAAATACGGACCCCCCGGAGAGACCCAGTACTTC
CDR3 protein: CASSKYGPPGETQYF

D gene: TRBD1
clone size: many
V gene: TRBV5-1
J gene: TRBJ2-7
CDR3 DNA: TGCGCCAGCAGCTTGGGGGATCGACAGGGCTCCTACGAGCAGTACTTC
CDR3 protein: CASSLGDRQGSYEQYF

D gene: -
clone size: many
V gene: TRBV7-2
J gene: TRBJ2-5
CDR3 DNA: TGTGCCAGCAGCTTAGACCTTTGGGGGGAAGAGACCCAGTACTTC
CDR3 protein: CASSLDLWGEETQYF

D gene: -
clone size: many
V gene: TRBV20-1
J gene: TRBJ2-6
CDR3 DNA: TGCAGTGGGGGTCAGGGCTCTGGGGCCAACGTCCTGACTTTC
CDR3 protein: CSGGQGSGANVLTF

D gene: TRBD2
clone size: many
V gene: TRBV6-5
J gene: TRBJ2-7
CDR3 DNA: TGTGCCAGCAGTCCACCCGGGACTAGTTTTTCCGAGCAGTACTTC
CDR3 protein: CASSPPGTSFSEQYF

D gene: -
clone size: -
V gene: TRBV5-5
J gene: TRBJ1-1
CDR3 DNA: TGTGCCAGCAGCTTGGGTTCAGGGGCATGGAACACTGAAGCTTTCTTT
CDR3 protein: CASSLGSGAWNTEAFF

D gene: -
clone size: many
V gene: TRBV5-1
J gene: TRBJ1-1
CDR3 DNA: TGCGCCAGCAGCTGGGGGAACACTGAAGCTTTCTTT
CDR3 protein: CASSWGNTEAFF